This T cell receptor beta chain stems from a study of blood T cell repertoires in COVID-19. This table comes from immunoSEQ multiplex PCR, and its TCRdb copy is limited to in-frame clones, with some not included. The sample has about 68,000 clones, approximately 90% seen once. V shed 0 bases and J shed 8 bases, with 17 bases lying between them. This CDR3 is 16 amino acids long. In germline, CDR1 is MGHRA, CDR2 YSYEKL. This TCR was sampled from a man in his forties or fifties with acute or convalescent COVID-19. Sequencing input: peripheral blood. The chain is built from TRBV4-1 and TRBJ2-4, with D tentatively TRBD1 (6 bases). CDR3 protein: CASSQDRAAGVYIQYF. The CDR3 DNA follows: TGCGCCAGCAGCCAAGATAGGGCGGCAGGGGTGTACATTCAGTACTTC.